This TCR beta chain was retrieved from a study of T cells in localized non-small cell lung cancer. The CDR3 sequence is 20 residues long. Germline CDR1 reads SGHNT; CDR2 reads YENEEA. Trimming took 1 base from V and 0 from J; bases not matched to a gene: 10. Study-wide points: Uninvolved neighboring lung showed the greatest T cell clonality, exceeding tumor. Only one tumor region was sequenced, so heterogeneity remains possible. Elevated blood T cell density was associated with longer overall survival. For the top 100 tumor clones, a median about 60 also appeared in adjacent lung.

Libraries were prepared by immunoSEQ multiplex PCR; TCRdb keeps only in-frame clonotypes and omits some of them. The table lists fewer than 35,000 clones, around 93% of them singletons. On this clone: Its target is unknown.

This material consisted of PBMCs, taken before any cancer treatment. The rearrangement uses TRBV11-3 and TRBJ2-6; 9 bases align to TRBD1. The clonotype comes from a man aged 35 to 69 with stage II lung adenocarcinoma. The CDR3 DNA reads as TGTGCCAGCAGCTTAGGGATGGGGGACAGGGAAATCTCTGGGGCCAACGTCCTGACTTTC. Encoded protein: CASSLGMGDREISGANVLTF.